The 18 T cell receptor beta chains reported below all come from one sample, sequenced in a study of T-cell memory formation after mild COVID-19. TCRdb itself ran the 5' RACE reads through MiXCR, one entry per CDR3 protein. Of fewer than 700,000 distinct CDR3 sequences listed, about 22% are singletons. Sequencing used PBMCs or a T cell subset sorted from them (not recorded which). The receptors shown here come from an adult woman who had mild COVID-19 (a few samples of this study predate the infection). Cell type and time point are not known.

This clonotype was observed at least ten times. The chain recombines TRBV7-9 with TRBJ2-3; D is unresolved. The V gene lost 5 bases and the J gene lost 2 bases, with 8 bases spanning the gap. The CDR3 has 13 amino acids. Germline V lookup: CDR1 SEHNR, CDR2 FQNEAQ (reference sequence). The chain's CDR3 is CASSDRATDTQYF. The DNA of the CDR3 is TGTGCCAGCAGCGATCGAGCCACAGATACGCAGTATTTT.

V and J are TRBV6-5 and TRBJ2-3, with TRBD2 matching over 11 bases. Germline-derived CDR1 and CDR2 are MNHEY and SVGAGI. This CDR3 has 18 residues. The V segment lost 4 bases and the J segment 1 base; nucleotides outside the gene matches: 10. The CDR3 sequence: CASSLGLAATWGTDTQYF. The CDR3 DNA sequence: TGTGCCAGCAGTTTGGGACTAGCGGCTACTTGGGGCACAGATACGCAGTATTTT.

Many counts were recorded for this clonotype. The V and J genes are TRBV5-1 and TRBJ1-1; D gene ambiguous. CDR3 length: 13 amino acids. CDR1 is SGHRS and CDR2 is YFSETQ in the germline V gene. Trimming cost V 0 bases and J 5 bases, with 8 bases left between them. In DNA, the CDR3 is TGCGCCAGCAGCTTGGGCTCTGGGACTGAAGCTTTCTTT. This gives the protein CASSLGSGTEAFF.

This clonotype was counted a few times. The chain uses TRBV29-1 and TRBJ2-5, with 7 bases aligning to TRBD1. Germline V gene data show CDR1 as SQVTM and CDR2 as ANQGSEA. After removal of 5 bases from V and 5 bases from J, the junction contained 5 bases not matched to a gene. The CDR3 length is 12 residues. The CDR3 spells CSVNDRVETQYF. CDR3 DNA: TGCAGCGTTAATGACAGGGTGGAGACCCAGTACTTC.

CDR3 in amino acids: CASSLEKGNYGYTF. The CDR3 region has the DNA TGCGCCAGCAGCTTGGAAAAGGGAAACTATGGCTACACCTTC. The chain recombines TRBV5-1 with TRBJ1-2; D is uncertain. Trimming stripped 0 bases from V and 2 bases from J, with 8 bases between. This CDR3 contains 14 residues. Germline-derived CDR1 and CDR2 are SGHRS and YFSETQ.

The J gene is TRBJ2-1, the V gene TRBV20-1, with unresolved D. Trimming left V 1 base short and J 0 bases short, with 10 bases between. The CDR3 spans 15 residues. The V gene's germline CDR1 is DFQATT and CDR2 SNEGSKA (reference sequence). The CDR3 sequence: CSARGYKSSYNEQFF. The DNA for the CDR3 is TGCAGTGCTAGAGGCTATAAGAGCTCCTACAATGAGCAGTTCTTC.

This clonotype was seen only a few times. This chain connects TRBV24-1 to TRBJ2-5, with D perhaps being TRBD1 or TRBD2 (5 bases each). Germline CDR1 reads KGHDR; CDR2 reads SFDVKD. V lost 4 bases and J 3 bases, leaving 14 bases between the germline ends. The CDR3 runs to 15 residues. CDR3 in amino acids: CATSDTGTHEETQYF. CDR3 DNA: TGTGCCACCAGTGACACCGGGACCCACGAAGAGACCCAGTACTTC.

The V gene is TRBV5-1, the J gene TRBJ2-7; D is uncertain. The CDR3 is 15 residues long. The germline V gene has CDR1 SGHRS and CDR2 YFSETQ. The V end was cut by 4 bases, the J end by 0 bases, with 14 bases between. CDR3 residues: CASSARTDPSYEQYF. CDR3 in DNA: TGCGCCAGCAGCGCAAGGACGGATCCCTCCTACGAGCAGTACTTC.

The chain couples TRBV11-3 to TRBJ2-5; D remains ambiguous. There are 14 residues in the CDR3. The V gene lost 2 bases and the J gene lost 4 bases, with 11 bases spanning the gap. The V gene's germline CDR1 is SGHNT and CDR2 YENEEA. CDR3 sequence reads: CASSLWRSGETQYF. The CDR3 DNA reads TGTGCCAGCAGCTTATGGCGGTCCGGAGAGACCCAGTACTTC.

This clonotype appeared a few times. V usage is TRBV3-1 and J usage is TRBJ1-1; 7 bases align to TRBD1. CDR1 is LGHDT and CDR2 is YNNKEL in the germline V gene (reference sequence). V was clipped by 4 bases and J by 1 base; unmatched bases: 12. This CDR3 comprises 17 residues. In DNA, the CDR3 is TGTGCCAGCAGCCCCCATCCGCCGCGACAGGGGAACACTGAAGCTTTCTTT. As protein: CASSPHPPRQGNTEAFF.

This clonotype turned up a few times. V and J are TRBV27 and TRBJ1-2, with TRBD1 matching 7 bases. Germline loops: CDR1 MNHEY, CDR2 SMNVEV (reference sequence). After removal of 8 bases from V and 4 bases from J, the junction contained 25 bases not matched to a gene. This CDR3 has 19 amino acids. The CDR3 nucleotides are TGTGCCAGCGGACGAGACTGGGGGACAGTTCATCTCCATCTCTATGGCTACACCTTC. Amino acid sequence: CASGRDWGTVHLHLYGYTF.

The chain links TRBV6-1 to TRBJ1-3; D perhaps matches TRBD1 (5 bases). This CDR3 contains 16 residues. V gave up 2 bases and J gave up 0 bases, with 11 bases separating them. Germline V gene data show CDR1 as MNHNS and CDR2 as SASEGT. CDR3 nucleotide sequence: TGTGCCAGCAGTGAACGTAGGGGAAGCTCTGGAAACACCATATATTTT. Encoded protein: CASSERRGSSGNTIYF.

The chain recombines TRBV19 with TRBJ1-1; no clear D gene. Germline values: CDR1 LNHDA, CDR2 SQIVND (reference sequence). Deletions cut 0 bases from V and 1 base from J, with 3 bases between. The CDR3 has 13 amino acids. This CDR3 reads CASSIDENTEAFF. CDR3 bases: TGTGCCAGTAGTATAGACGAGAACACTGAAGCTTTCTTT.

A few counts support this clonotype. CDR3 sequence (DNA): TGCGCCAGCAGCTACCGGACAGGGAAGAACACTGAAGCTTTCTTT. Encoded protein: CASSYRTGKNTEAFF. The chain combines TRBV5-1 with TRBJ1-1; 8 nucleotides align to TRBD1. Germline lookup yields CDR1 SGHRS and CDR2 YFSETQ. The CDR3 contains 15 residues. V gave up 3 bases and J gave up 1 base; unmatched junction bases: 5.

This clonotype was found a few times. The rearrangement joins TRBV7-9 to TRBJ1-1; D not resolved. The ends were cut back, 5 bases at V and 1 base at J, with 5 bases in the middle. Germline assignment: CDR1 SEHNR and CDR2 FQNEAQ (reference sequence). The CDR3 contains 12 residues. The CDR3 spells CASSTENTEAFF. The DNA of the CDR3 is TGTGCCAGCAGCACGGAGAACACTGAAGCTTTCTTT.

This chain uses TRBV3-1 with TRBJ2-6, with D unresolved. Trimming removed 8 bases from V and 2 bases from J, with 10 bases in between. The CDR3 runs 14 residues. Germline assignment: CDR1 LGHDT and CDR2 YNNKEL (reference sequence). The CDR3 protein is CASSLHTGANVLTF. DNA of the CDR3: TGTGCCAGCTCATTACACACTGGGGCCAACGTCCTGACTTTC.

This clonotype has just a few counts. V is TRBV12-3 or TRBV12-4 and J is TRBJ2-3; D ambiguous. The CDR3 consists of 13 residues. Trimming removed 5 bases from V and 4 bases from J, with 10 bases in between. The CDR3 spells CASSADRADTQYF. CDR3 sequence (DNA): TGTGCCAGCAGTGCAGACCGCGCAGATACGCAGTATTTT.

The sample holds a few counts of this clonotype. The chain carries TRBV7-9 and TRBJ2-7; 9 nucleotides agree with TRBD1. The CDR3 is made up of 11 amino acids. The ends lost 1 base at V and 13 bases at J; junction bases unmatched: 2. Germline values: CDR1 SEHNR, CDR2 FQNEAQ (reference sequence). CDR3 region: CASSLGDRVYF. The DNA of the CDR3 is TGTGCCAGCAGCTTAGGGGACAGGGTTTACTTC.